This is a list of T cell receptor beta chains from one sample in a study of response to subunit inactivated influenza vaccine. TCRdb reprocessed the RT-PCR reads with MiXCR, giving one entry per CDR3 protein. Among under 200,000 distinct CDR3 sequences listed, 9.5% to 13% were seen once. The input for sequencing was non-naive T cells sorted from PBMCs, taken 35 to 45 days after vaccination. The receptors here all came from a man aged 45 to 65 who received an inactivated influenza vaccine. CDR3s include the opening cysteine and the closing phenylalanine or tryptophan. Fields, in order: clone size, V gene, J gene, D gene, CDR3 DNA, CDR3 protein. A D gene is named only where the DNA matches it firmly. Size is omitted from some rows. Given values are once, few, many or a class for expanded clones.

>few|TRBV5-1|TRBJ1-2|.
TGCGCCAGCAGCGACGGCACAAGGCCCTATGGCTACACCTTC
CASSDGTRPYGYTF
>many|TRBV6-2/TRBV6-3|TRBJ2-1|.
TGTGCCAGCAGCTACTCAATCAGTGTCCCCTACAATGAGCAGTTCTTC
CASSYSISVPYNEQFF
>.|TRBV6-5|TRBJ2-1|.
TGTGCCAGCAGTCCTCCGGGCCCCCGTTGGGACTTC
CASSPPGPRWDF
>few|TRBV2|TRBJ2-3|.
TGTGCCAGCAGTGATCCCACAGATACGCAGTATTTT
CASSDPTDTQYF
>few|TRBV12-3/TRBV12-4|TRBJ1-1|.
TGTGCCAGCAGCCCCGATGGGGGGAACACTGAAGCTTTCTTT
CASSPDGGNTEAFF
>many|TRBV5-1|TRBJ2-5|.
TGCGCCAGCAGCTGGACATTCGGGGAGACCCAGTACTTC
CASSWTFGETQYF
>many|TRBV12-3/TRBV12-4|TRBJ2-1|.
TGTGCCAGCAGTCCGAGGGTGAGCGGTGAGCAGTTCTTC
CASSPRVSGEQFF
>few|TRBV10-1|TRBJ2-2|TRBD1
TGCGCCACCGCCCAGGGGGCCGGGGAGCTGTTTTTT
CATAQGAGELFF
>.|TRBV20-1|TRBJ2-2|.
TGCAGTGCTAGAGATATGTACAGAGACACCGGGGAGCTGTTTTTT
CSARDMYRDTGELFF
>many|TRBV12-3/TRBV12-4|TRBJ1-5|TRBD1
TGTGCCAGCAGTCGTAGGGGGCGCGATCAGCCCCAGCATTTT
CASSRRGRDQPQHF
>.|TRBV19|TRBJ2-1|.
TGTGCCAGTAGTAGCCTTGGGGGCCATGAGCAGTTCTTC
CASSSLGGHEQFF